What follows is one T cell receptor (beta chain) and its context. Its matching antigen is unknown. Vbeta (60) and Jbeta (13) primers were used in the PCR. The protocol was immunoSEQ multiplex PCR, while the TCRdb copy is restricted to in-frame clones and leaves out a portion. The profile shows some 150,000 clones, about four fifths of them singletons. V was pared by 0 bases and J by 14 bases, with 16 bases between. This CDR3 spans 13 amino acids. CDR1 SGHAT and CDR2 FQNNGV come from the germline V gene. The sample comes from a study of cytomegalovirus exposure and HLA in healthy donors. About the study: Findings of an earlier analysis included roughly 110 million unique TCR beta sequences from 200 million or so T cells. Whole-study findings and limits: Sequence variants that were highly shared formed a cluster that was likely a sequencing artifact. Through in vitro validation, three CMV-associated chains were shown to be specific for CMV antigens. Relative to equally common others, HLA-associated TCR beta chains showed greater clonal expansion in a later analysis.

Source material: PBMCs. This sequence originates from a woman in her 40s in good health and CMV-seronegative. The rearrangement links TRBV11-2 to TRBJ1-2; TRBD1 is a possible D gene (5 bases). DNA for the CDR3: TGTGCCAGCAGCTTAGATAGGCAGGGCACCGGTACCTTC. Translating gives CASSLDRQGTGTF.